The entry below describes one T cell receptor beta chain. Its specificity is not known. Mismatch with germline at one junction end may stem from a read error. TCRdb redid the calling of the reads with MiXCR, one entry per CDR3 protein. The sample records some 590,000 distinct CDR3 sequences, approximately 40% being singletons. This sample is drawn from a study of T cell repertoires in cytomegalovirus infection. Study conclusions and caveats: It was HLA-C-restricted CMV-specific TCR beta clonotypes that dominated the response ex vivo. Based on cumulative public TCR beta family frequency, carriers of CMV plus the relevant HLA were identified.

CDR3 length equals 12 residues. Sequences were derived from cultured PBMCs, sampled from culture after CMV antigen stimulation. This clonotype originated in a human donor in good health (CMV status not recorded). Some clones in this sample may be carry-over from other donors' samples. J is TRBJ1-5 and V is TRBV12-3 or TRBV12-4, with D hard to call. CDR3 in DNA: TGTGCCAGCAGTTACCGATTACCGACGGTTGATTTT. It yields the protein CASSYRLPTVDF.